This T cell receptor (beta chain) comes out of a study of beta chain features in type 1 diabetes. Findings and limits, study-wide: Naive, central memory and regulatory TCRB repertoires appeared more similar among patients than healthy donors.

The sequenced template was cDNA made from the entire isolated RNA. Clones were sequenced by immunoSEQ multiplex PCR, and TCRdb holds only the in-frame ones, with some missing. In the table there are 600,000 to 650,000 clones, 15% of which are singletons. In germline, CDR1 is SGHTA, CDR2 FQGNSA. The CDR3 spans 16 residues. The V segment lost 5 bases and the J segment 1 base; nucleotides outside the gene matches: 9. This clone has a handful of counts. Its antigen remains unidentified. This receptor was identified in a man aged 18 to 29 in good health. The specimen sequenced was naive CD4+ T cells from blood. This chain connects TRBV7-2 to TRBJ2-3, with 7 bases fitting TRBD2. CDR3 sequence: CASSQRASGGTDTQYF. The CDR3 nucleotides are TGTGCCAGCAGCCAAAGGGCTAGCGGCGGCACAGATACGCAGTATTTT. The full variable domain, in which reference TRBV7-2 and TRBJ2-3 provide the parts outside the CDR3, is GAGVSQSPSNKVTEKGKDVELRCDPISGHTALYWYRQSLGQGLEFLIYFQGNSAPDKSGLPSDRFSAERTGGSVSTLTIQRTQQEDSAVYLCASSQRASGGTDTQYFGPGTRLTVL.